The next 18 T cell receptor beta chains were all read from a single sample in a study of OX40 agonist ivuxolimab in advanced cancers. The library was prepared using the immunoSEQ multiplex PCR assay. The table comes from immuneACCESS by way of TCRdb, which keeps in-frame sequences with V and J called. Part of the clones is missing from these tables; in studies checked, under half for an unresolved V gene and the rest for unknown reasons. This sample gives some 81,000 clones in total; approximately 83% of them show up just once. Jointly, the top ten make up roughly 2% of the sample. This sample comprised CD4+ or CD8+ T cells sorted from blood, obtained in a trial of the OX40 agonist ivuxolimab. The receptor set was obtained from an adult with an advanced solid tumor such as melanoma, head and neck, liver or kidney cancer.

V and J are TRBV6-5 and TRBJ1-1; maybe TRBD1 (6 bases). The germline V gene has CDR1 MNHEY and CDR2 SVGAGI. V was clipped by 2 bases and J by 11 bases, with 15 bases between them. The CDR3 runs to 13 residues. The DNA for the CDR3 is TGTGCCAGCAGTTACAGGGGGGCAGGTGGTGCTTTCTTT. The encoded protein is CASSYRGAGGAFF.

This chain joins TRBV7-7 and TRBJ1-3; TRBD1 matches at 9 bases. The CDR3 runs 13 residues. The germline V gene encodes CDR1 SSHAT and CDR2 FNYEAQ (reference sequence). Here the CDR3 reads CASGTGPGNTIYF. The CDR3 DNA reads as TGTGCTAGCGGGACAGGGCCTGGAAACACCATATATTTT.

This clone was seen a single time. The V and J genes are TRBV6-1 and TRBJ2-5; 8 bases line up with TRBD2. The germline gives CDR1 MNHNS, CDR2 SASEGT. This CDR3 spans 14 amino acids. With 7 bases clipped from V and 2 bases from J, the junction kept 6 bases outside the gene matches. The CDR3 here is CASIRSGGQETQYF. The CDR3 nucleotides read TGTGCCAGCATCCGAAGCGGGGGACAAGAGACCCAGTACTTC.

This chain joins TRBV5-5 and TRBJ2-7; 11 bases match TRBD2. Trimming took 5 bases from V and 2 from J; bases not matched to a gene: 9. The CDR3 sequence is 16 residues long. Germline CDR1 is SGHKS and CDR2 is YYEKEE (reference sequence). CDR3 sequence reads: CASRRAGTSGTYEQYF. The CDR3 DNA sequence: TGTGCCAGCAGGCGCGCCGGGACTAGCGGAACCTACGAGCAGTACTTC. The full variable domain, with the rest looked up from reference TRBV5-5 and TRBJ2-7, is DAGVTQSPTHLIKTRGQQVTLRCSPISGHKSVSWYQQVLGQGPQFIFQYYEKEERGRGNFPDRFSARQFPNYSSELNVNALLLGDSALYLCASRRAGTSGTYEQYFGPGTRLTVT.

CDR3 amino acids: CASAYYRESGELFF. DNA of the CDR3: TGTGCCAGTGCCTATTACAGGGAGAGCGGGGAGCTGTTTTTT. V and J are TRBV19 and TRBJ2-2, with D perhaps TRBD1 (6 bases). The V end lost 8 bases, the J end lost 7 bases, and 17 bases lay between the germline ends. Germline values: CDR1 LNHDA, CDR2 SQIVND (reference sequence). The CDR3 has 14 residues. Full variable domain (remainder filled in from reference TRBV19 and TRBJ2-2): DGGITQSPKYLFRKEGQNVTLSCEQNLNHDAMYWYRQDPGQGLRLIYYSQIVNDFQKGDIAEGYSVSREKKESFPLTVTSAQKNPTAFYLCASAYYRESGELFFGEGSRLTVL.

The CDR3 is CASTPHGRRETQYF. As DNA, the CDR3 is TGTGCCAGCACCCCACACGGCCGGAGGGAGACCCAGTACTTC. J is TRBJ2-5 and V is TRBV25-1; possibly TRBD2 for D (5 bases). From germline, CDR1 is MGHDK and CDR2 SYGVNS. V was clipped by 7 bases and J by 5 bases, with 17 bases between them. The CDR3 spans 14 residues. The full variable domain, rest sourced from reference TRBV25-1 and TRBJ2-5, is EADIYQTPRYLVIGTGKKITLECSQTMGHDKMYWYQQDPGMELHLIHYSYGVNSTEKGDLSSESTVSRIRTEHFPLTLESARPSHTSQYLCASTPHGRRETQYFGPGTRLLVL.

The chain uses TRBV6-5 and TRBJ2-1; 10 nucleotides agree with TRBD1. Germline assignment: CDR1 MNHEY and CDR2 SVGAGI. V lost 7 bases to trimming and J lost 6 bases; unmatched junction nucleotides: 9. The CDR3 consists of 15 residues. CDR3 sequence: CASNRARTGGNEQFF. CDR3 in DNA: TGTGCCAGCAATCGGGCTAGGACAGGGGGCAATGAGCAGTTCTTC.

The chain is built from TRBV2 and TRBJ1-5, with 7 bases that match TRBD1. The CDR3 runs 14 residues. Germline assignment: CDR1 SNHLY and CDR2 FYNNEI. Trimming removed 8 bases from V and 7 bases from J; junction bases left unmatched: 11. Here the CDR3 DNA reads TGTGCCAGCTCATTAGGACAGGCAGGACAGCCCCAGCATTTT. Translated: CASSLGQAGQPQHF.

V gene TRBV4-1 combines with J gene TRBJ2-2; D may be TRBD2 (5 bases). This CDR3 has 15 amino acids. The ends were cut back, 4 bases at V and 8 bases at J, with 17 bases in the middle. CDR1 and CDR2 from the germline V gene are MGHRA and YSYEKL. The CDR3 DNA reads TGCGCCAGCAGCCGACAAGGACTGACCCTGGGGGAGCTGTTTTTT. It encodes CASSRQGLTLGELFF.

The V call is TRBV11-2, the J call TRBJ2-5; 8 bases line up with TRBD2. The CDR3 loop spans 13 amino acids. Germline-derived CDR1 and CDR2 are SGHAT and FQNNGV. V trimming: 5 bases; J trimming: 5 bases; junction bases outside the gene matches: 4. CDR3 DNA sequence: TGTGCCAGCAGCCGACTAGCGTCGGAGACCCAGTACTTC. Translated: CASSRLASETQYF.

The chain joins TRBV6-4 to TRBJ2-1; TRBD2 matches 9 bases. Germline V gene lookup returns CDR1 MRHNA and CDR2 SNTAGT. The CDR3 covers 15 residues. V was pared by 8 bases and J by 7 bases, with 12 bases of the junction left unmatched. Here the CDR3 reads CASQPRAGGRNEQFF. The CDR3 nucleotides read TGTGCCAGCCAACCTCGCGCGGGGGGGAGGAATGAGCAGTTCTTC.

The rearrangement links TRBV4-3 to TRBJ2-5; possible D gene TRBD2, 5 bases. The length of the CDR3 is 15 residues. Germline lookup yields CDR1 LGHNA and CDR2 YSLEER. Trimming cost V 0 bases and J 5 bases, with 13 bases left between them. CDR3 residues: CASSQDFTSYETQYF. The CDR3 nucleotides are TGCGCCAGCAGCCAAGACTTTACTAGTTACGAGACCCAGTACTTC.

The chain employs TRBV28 and TRBJ1-1, with D unclear. Germline CDR1 is MDHEN and CDR2 is SYDVKM. The CDR3 runs to 14 residues. V gave up 7 bases and J gave up 0 bases, with 12 bases separating them. CDR3 in amino acids: CASNMRPLNTEAFF. The CDR3 coding sequence is TGTGCCAGCAACATGCGACCCCTGAACACTGAAGCTTTCTTT.

The chain recombines TRBV4-1 with TRBJ1-3; D uncertain. In germline, CDR1 is MGHRA, CDR2 YSYEKL. The CDR3 contains 15 residues. V lost 0 bases, J lost 0 bases, and 6 bases lay in between. In DNA, the CDR3 is TGCGCCAGCAGCCAAGATTGGTTCTCTGGAAACACCATATATTTT. It yields the protein CASSQDWFSGNTIYF.

This clone was observed a few times. The V gene is TRBV10-3, the J gene TRBJ2-7; 7 positions match TRBD1. In germline, CDR1 is ENHRY, CDR2 SYGVKD. Trimming at V came to 2 bases and at J to 6 bases, leaving 4 bases not matched to a gene. The CDR3 totals 13 residues. The CDR3 bases are TGTGCCATCAGTGAGACAGGGGACGGCGAGCAGTACTTC. It codes for CAISETGDGEQYF.

V gene TRBV7-6 combines with J gene TRBJ2-3; 7 bases are a match to TRBD2. With 5 bases clipped from V and 2 bases from J, the junction kept 7 bases outside the gene matches. CDR1 and CDR2 from the germline V gene are SGHVS and FNYEAQ. The CDR3 covers 15 residues. CDR3 in DNA: TGTGCCAGCAGCCAACTAGCGACCCCCACAGATACGCAGTATTTT. Its protein product is CASSQLATPTDTQYF.

This clone turned up a few times. The gene calls are TRBV30 and TRBJ1-4, with D tentatively TRBD1 (6 bases). V lost 7 bases, J lost 5 bases, and 11 bases lay in between. The CDR3 extends over 12 amino acids. Germline loops: CDR1 GTSNPN, CDR2 SVGIG (reference sequence). The CDR3 nucleotides read TGTGCCTTATCCGGGACAAATGAAAAACTGTTTTTT. Its translation: CALSGTNEKLFF. The whole variable domain, filled in from reference TRBV30 and TRBJ1-4, reads SQTIHQWPATLVQPVGSPLSLECTVEGTSNPNLYWYRQAAGRGLQLLFYSVGIGQISSEVPQNLSASRPQDRQFILSSKKLLLSDSGFYLCALSGTNEKLFFGSGTQLSVL.

The count of this clone is one. V usage is TRBV7-2 and J usage is TRBJ1-1, with D hard to call. V was pared by 3 bases and J by 4 bases, with 9 bases between. Germline V lookup: CDR1 SGHTA, CDR2 FQGNSA. The length of the CDR3 is 13 residues. CDR3 DNA: TGTGCCAGCAGCTTCCAACTTAGCACTGAAGCTTTCTTT. It yields the protein CASSFQLSTEAFF.